The 7 T cell receptor beta chains given below trace back to one sample, sequenced in a study of T cell changes during pregnancy in multiple sclerosis. TCRdb keeps only in-frame clones here, not all; method: immunoSEQ multiplex PCR. The data hold 43,000 or so clones, with roughly 90% observed a single time. Sequencing was carried out using PBMCs (not recorded whether the cells were cultured). The receptors here all came from a female donor with multiple sclerosis, enrolled in a pregnancy study.

In this sample, this clone turned up once. The chain is built from TRBV27 and TRBJ2-2; 7 nucleotides align to TRBD1. The V gene end was trimmed by 3 bases and the J gene end by 7 bases; junction bases not matched to a gene: 5. Germline V gene sequence: CDR1 MNHEY, CDR2 SMNVEV (reference sequence). The CDR3 extends over 14 amino acids. The CDR3 DNA reads TGTGCCAGCAGTTTCACAGGGGCGAGCGGGGAGCTGTTTTTT. As protein: CASSFTGASGELFF.

V and J are TRBV7-9 and TRBJ2-7; unclear D gene. The CDR3 covers 15 residues. The V gene's germline CDR1 is SEHNR and CDR2 FQNEAQ (reference sequence). Trimming removed 0 bases at V and 3 bases at J, with 12 bases between. CDR3 nucleotides: TGTGCCAGCAGCTTAGCGATCCCCCCCAGCTACGAGCAGTACTTC. Translation gives CASSLAIPPSYEQYF.

This chain links TRBV9 with TRBJ2-1; D remains unclear. Germline CDR1 reads SGDLS; CDR2 reads YYNGEE. V lost 0 bases and J 5 bases, leaving 6 bases between the germline ends. The CDR3 contains 13 residues. CDR3 amino acids: CASSVGVHNEQFF. The CDR3 DNA sequence: TGTGCCAGCAGCGTAGGGGTTCACAATGAGCAGTTCTTC.

The rearrangement uses TRBV11-2 and TRBJ1-2, with 8 bases fitting TRBD1. The V segment lost 5 bases and the J segment 4 bases; nucleotides outside the gene matches: 9. This CDR3 contains 15 residues. Germline V gene lookup returns CDR1 SGHAT and CDR2 FQNNGV. The CDR3 nucleotides read TGTGCCAGCAGCCGAAACCCGGGACAGGTCTATGGCTACACCTTC. Amino acid sequence: CASSRNPGQVYGYTF.

V is TRBV19 and J is TRBJ1-1; 9 nucleotides line up with TRBD1. The CDR3 is 15 amino acids. The V gene's germline CDR1 is LNHDA and CDR2 SQIVND (reference sequence). V gave up 4 bases and J gave up 6 bases; unmatched junction bases: 9. The CDR3: CASSTTRDRAAEAFF. DNA for the CDR3: TGTGCCAGTAGTACGACCCGGGACAGGGCGGCTGAAGCTTTCTTT.

The gene calls are TRBV28 and TRBJ1-1; D unclear. Per the germline V gene, CDR1 is MDHEN and CDR2 is SYDVKM. The V end lost 3 bases, the J end lost 3 bases, and 11 bases lay between the germline ends. The CDR3 runs 14 residues. The CDR3 bases are TGTGCCAGCAGTTTCTGGGAGGCGGACACTGAAGCTTTCTTT. Amino acids: CASSFWEADTEAFF.

The chain is built from TRBV28 and TRBJ2-5; tentatively, D is TRBD2 (5 bases). This CDR3 has 15 residues. Deletions cut 4 bases from V and 4 bases from J, with 16 bases between. Germline V gene data show CDR1 as MDHEN and CDR2 as SYDVKM. CDR3: CASSSPGRIGETQYF. DNA for the CDR3: TGTGCCAGCAGTTCACCGGGGAGAATAGGAGAGACCCAGTACTTC.